This TCR beta chain originates from a study of T cell responses to AZD1222 COVID-19 vaccine. Study in general: Second-dose intervals of approximately 4 or approximately 12 weeks were pooled.

Repertoires were generated with immunoSEQ multiplex PCR, while TCRdb's copy carries only in-frame clones and drops some. This table holds roughly 100,000 clones, around 90% found once. Study-wide findings and caveats: All repertoire sampling was performed exclusively after the peak T cell response. The donor cohort was predominantly white British with a female majority, and clonal diversity may have been underestimated.

V lost 7 bases, J lost 0 bases, and 12 bases lay in between. This CDR3 has 13 residues. Germline CDR1 and CDR2: SQVTM and ANQGSEA. With regard to this clone: Its antigen remains unidentified.

The V call is TRBV29-1, the J call TRBJ1-1, with D perhaps TRBD1 (5 bases). Here the sequenced sample was peripheral blood, taken on day 0 of AZD1222 vaccination. The source is an adult in good health. The DNA of the CDR3 is TGCAGCGCCTATGGGACGGTGAACACTGAAGCTTTCTTT. It specifies CSAYGTVNTEAFF.